These 5 T cell receptor beta chains were all obtained from the same sample, sequenced in a study of shared clonotypes between healthy human individuals. The assay was immunoSEQ multiplex PCR, and TCRdb's table has in-frame clones only and misses some. The sample yields 2 million to 2.5 million clones, around 95% seen once. The source material was naive CD4+ T cells sorted from blood. As to subset: CD45RA+ positively selected. These receptors originate from a man between 18 and 29 years old in good health.

The V and J genes are TRBV7-8 and TRBJ2-7; TRBD1 is a possible D gene (6 bases). In germline, CDR1 is SGHVS, CDR2 FQNEAQ. Trimming took off 5 bases at V and 0 bases at J, with 17 bases between the two ends. The length of the CDR3 is 16 residues. The CDR3 sequence is CASSTRQAKFSYEQYF. The CDR3 nucleotides read TGTGCCAGCAGCACCCGACAGGCCAAATTCTCCTACGAGCAGTACTTC.

The rearrangement joins TRBV28 to TRBJ2-3; D not resolved. Germline CDR1 is MDHEN and CDR2 is SYDVKM. V lost 7 bases and J 0 bases, leaving 14 bases between the germline ends. This CDR3 region has 15 residues. The CDR3 reads CASNQPFSSTDTQYF. The CDR3 nucleotides read TGTGCCAGCAACCAGCCGTTCTCTAGCACAGATACGCAGTATTTT.

This sequence joins TRBV6-5 and TRBJ1-2; D gene ambiguous. The germline V gene encodes CDR1 MNHEY and CDR2 SVGAGI. Trimming stripped 7 bases from V and 4 bases from J, with 19 bases between. This CDR3 comprises 15 residues. DNA of the CDR3: TGTGCCAGCAACCTGGACGGAGTCAGTCCCTATGGCTACACCTTC. This translates into CASNLDGVSPYGYTF.

Note on this clone: At one of its ends the junction is not consistent with the germline gene, which may arise from a read error. The V and J genes are TRBV10-3 and TRBJ1-4; TRBD1 matches at 8 bases. Germline lookup yields CDR1 ENHRY and CDR2 SYGVKD. The CDR3 consists of 14 residues. The CDR3 loop is CATRQGPTNEKLFF. The CDR3 DNA reads as TGTGCCACCCGACAGGGGCCAACTAATGAAAAACTGTTTTTC.

J is TRBJ2-3 and V is TRBV5-4, with 7 nucleotides matching TRBD2. J lost 4 bases, V lost 5 bases, and 7 bases had no gene match. This CDR3 contains 14 residues. Germline V lookup: CDR1 SGHNT, CDR2 YYREEE (reference sequence). The CDR3 here is CASRRGGRPDTQYF. The CDR3 DNA follows: TGTGCCAGCAGGCGCGGGGGTCGTCCAGATACGCAGTATTTT. Looking up the rest from reference TRBV5-4 and TRBJ2-3 gives the full variable domain: ETGVTQSPTHLIKTRGQQVTLRCSSQSGHNTVSWYQQALGQGPQFIFQYYREEENGRGNFPPRFSGLQFPNYSSELNVNALELDDSALYLCASRRGGRPDTQYFGPGTRLTVL.